This T cell receptor beta chain was retrieved from a study of T-cell reconstitution after alpha-beta-depleted transplantation in children. J was trimmed by 3 bases and V by 4 bases; bases with no gene match: 6. This CDR3 has 14 residues. Germline CDR1 is GTSNPN and CDR2 is SVGIG (reference sequence). Concerning this clonotype: Antigen specificity is unknown.

Unique molecular identifiers were built into the TCRbeta library. One entry per CDR3 protein, called by TCRdb with MiXCR from the PCR reads. The sample has around 440,000 distinct CDR3 sequences; 15% to 20% are singletons. Study results and limitations: The origin of alpha-beta T cells about two months after transplant was reportedly several hundred expanded graft clones. Recipient T cells and thymic progenitors that survived gave rise to the high TCRbeta diversity observed at day 60 in some patients. Newly made T cells mostly supplied T-cell counts and diversity one year after transplant.

Sequencing used PBMCs, mostly from graft donor cells, obtained 360 days after TCRalphabeta/CD19-depleted stem cell transplant. The origin of this receptor is a boy under two years old who had a stem cell transplant for Wiskott-Aldrich syndrome, so the T cells may come from the graft donor. The chain recombines TRBV30 with TRBJ2-1; 7 bases fit TRBD2. CDR3 sequence: CAWTGTTHYNEQFF. In nucleotides, the CDR3 is TGTGCCTGGACGGGGACTACCCACTACAATGAGCAGTTCTTC.